A single sample gave rise to the 3 T cell receptor beta chains below, sequenced in a study of blood T cell repertoires in COVID-19. Here immunoSEQ multiplex PCR was the method, and the copy in TCRdb shows in-frame clones only, minus some. Altogether around 200,000 clones are present, about 85% being singletons, with the ten largest covering around 20%. The material sequenced was PBMCs or T cells enriched from blood (not recorded which). Every receptor here comes from a man in his forties or fifties who had recovered from COVID-19.

The V call is TRBV2, the J call TRBJ2-2, with 9 bases aligning to TRBD2. This CDR3 contains 15 residues. CDR1 SNHLY and CDR2 FYNNEI come from the germline V gene. Trimming took 0 bases from V and 6 from J; bases not matched to a gene: 2. This CDR3 reads CASSEASGSSGELFF. The CDR3 DNA sequence: TGTGCCAGCAGTGAAGCTAGCGGGAGCTCCGGGGAGCTGTTTTTT.

The genes are TRBV29-1 and TRBJ2-5, with D tentatively TRBD2 (6 bases). The J call is doubtful: the DNA matches TRBJ2-4 better. The CDR3 sequence is 13 residues long. Germline V gene sequence: CDR1 SQVTM, CDR2 ANQGSEA. DNA of the CDR3: TGCAGCGTTGAAGATCGGGAGACAGCCATTCAGTACTTC. It codes for CSVEDRETAIQYF.

The chain links TRBV13 to TRBJ2-1, with D maybe TRBD2 (6 bases). Germline V CDR1 and CDR2: PRHDT, FYEKMQ (reference sequence). The germline V and J ends were trimmed by 2 bases and 8 bases, with 22 bases remaining between them. The CDR3 loop spans 17 amino acids. The CDR3 protein is CASSLPRGREAIHEQFF. The CDR3 DNA is TGTGCCAGCAGCTTACCCCGGGGCAGGGAGGCAATCCATGAGCAGTTCTTC.